These T cell receptor beta chains were read from a single sample in a study of breast tumors, draining lymph nodes, adjacent tissues. MiXCR was run by TCRdb on the multiplex PCR reads, yielding one entry per CDR3 protein. The sample carries 290,000 or so distinct CDR3 sequences, roughly 30% recorded once. What was sequenced was axillary lymph node tissue. The receptor source for this set is a female donor with breast cancer. Some clones in this sample may be carry-over from other donors' samples. The CDR3 runs from the conserved cysteine through the conserved F or W. Fields, in order: clone size, V gene, J gene, D gene, CDR3 DNA, CDR3 protein. A D gene is named only where the DNA matches it firmly. Size is omitted from some rows. Given values are once, few, many or a class for expanded clones.

clone size: .
V gene: TRBV7-9
J gene: TRBJ1-2
D gene: .
CDR3 DNA: TGTGCCAGCAGCCCTCGGGACTTCCCTAACTATGGCTACCCCTTC
CDR3 protein: CASSPRDFPNYGYPF

clone size: many
V gene: TRBV7-8
J gene: TRBJ2-1
D gene: TRBD2
CDR3 DNA: TGTGCCAGCAGCTTAGCGATAACGGGACTAGCTGGGAATGAGCAGTTCTTC
CDR3 protein: CASSLAITGLAGNEQFF

clone size: .
V gene: TRBV7-3
J gene: TRBJ2-7
D gene: TRBD2
CDR3 DNA: TGTGCCAGCTCACCTCATGCGGCGGGAGGCTTCTACGAGCAGTACTTC
CDR3 protein: CASSPHAAGGFYEQYF

clone size: .
V gene: TRBV6-2/TRBV6-3
J gene: TRBJ2-1
D gene: TRBD2
CDR3 DNA: TGTGCCAGCAGTTATTCGACTAGCGGCTACAATGAGCAGTTCTTC
CDR3 protein: CASSYSTSGYNEQFF

clone size: .
V gene: TRBV7-2
J gene: TRBJ1-6
D gene: TRBD1
CDR3 DNA: TGTGCTAGGAGACAGGGTGGGAATTCACCCCTCCACTTT
CDR3 protein: CARRQGGNSPLHF

clone size: many
V gene: TRBV10-1
J gene: TRBJ1-5
D gene: .
CDR3 DNA: TGCGCCAGCGCACAGGGCCTCAATCAGCCCCAGCATTTT
CDR3 protein: CASAQGLNQPQHF

clone size: many
V gene: TRBV4-2
J gene: TRBJ2-1
D gene: TRBD2
CDR3 DNA: TGTGCCAGCAGCACCCGACTAGCCGGTTACAATGAGCAGTTCTTC
CDR3 protein: CASSTRLAGYNEQFF

clone size: once
V gene: TRBV10-3
J gene: TRBJ2-5
D gene: TRBD2
CDR3 DNA: TGTGCCATCAGTGATATGGGAGCGGGGAGACTAGCGGGAGGCCGGGGTGAGACCCAGTACTTC
CDR3 protein: CAISDMGAGRLAGGRGETQYF

clone size: many
V gene: TRBV29-1
J gene: TRBJ2-7
D gene: .
CDR3 DNA: TGCAGCGTGGCGGGACAGACCTACGAGCAGTACTTC
CDR3 protein: CSVAGQTYEQYF

clone size: .
V gene: TRBV20-1
J gene: TRBJ1-2
D gene: .
CDR3 DNA: TGCAGTGCCAGCAGCCTACCGGACGGGGGATCTAACTATGGCTACACCTTC
CDR3 protein: CSASSLPDGGSNYGYTF

clone size: .
V gene: TRBV5-5
J gene: TRBJ1-6
D gene: TRBD1
CDR3 DNA: TGTGCCAGCAGCCGGGGCCCAGGGGGGGCGGGTTCACCCCTCCACTTT
CDR3 protein: CASSRGPGGAGSPLHF

clone size: many
V gene: TRBV7-9
J gene: TRBJ2-6
D gene: .
CDR3 DNA: TGTGCCAGCGTACCCTCTGGGGCCAACGTCCTGACTTTC
CDR3 protein: CASVPSGANVLTF

clone size: many
V gene: TRBV12-5
J gene: TRBJ2-3
D gene: .
CDR3 DNA: TGTGCTAGTGGTTTGAGGTGGGAGCACACAGATACGCAGTATTTT
CDR3 protein: CASGLRWEHTDTQYF

clone size: many
V gene: TRBV19
J gene: TRBJ2-1
D gene: .
CDR3 DNA: TGTGCCAGTAGTATGTATCCTTCCGATGAGCAGTTCTTC
CDR3 protein: CASSMYPSDEQFF

clone size: many
V gene: TRBV5-1
J gene: TRBJ2-1
D gene: .
CDR3 DNA: TGCGCCAGCAGCTTCCCCTCTAGTAATGAGCAGTTCTTC
CDR3 protein: CASSFPSSNEQFF

clone size: many
V gene: TRBV7-2
J gene: TRBJ2-7
D gene: TRBD2
CDR3 DNA: TGTGCCAGCAGCTCCGTGTCGGGAGGCCCCTACGAGCAGTACTTC
CDR3 protein: CASSSVSGGPYEQYF

clone size: many
V gene: TRBV20-1
J gene: TRBJ1-5
D gene: TRBD1
CDR3 DNA: TGCAGTGCTAGAGATAATGGGCAGGGGGTTAGCAATCAGCCCCAGCATTTT
CDR3 protein: CSARDNGQGVSNQPQHF

clone size: many
V gene: TRBV4-3
J gene: TRBJ2-5
D gene: .
CDR3 DNA: TGCGCCAGCAGCCAAGTGGCGGGGTCGGGGGAGACCCAGTACTTC
CDR3 protein: CASSQVAGSGETQYF

clone size: many
V gene: TRBV13
J gene: TRBJ1-2
D gene: .
CDR3 DNA: TGTGCCAGCAGCTTTGACGGGGCGGGCTACACCTTC
CDR3 protein: CASSFDGAGYTF

clone size: many
V gene: TRBV30
J gene: TRBJ1-4
D gene: TRBD1
CDR3 DNA: TGTGCCTGGAGTGGGACAGGGGCTGAAAAACTGTTTTTT
CDR3 protein: CAWSGTGAEKLFF

clone size: .
V gene: TRBV25-1
J gene: TRBJ1-6
D gene: .
CDR3 DNA: TGTGCCAGCAGTCCATACGGACTGGATTCACCCCTCCACTTT
CDR3 protein: CASSPYGLDSPLHF

clone size: many
V gene: TRBV7-9
J gene: TRBJ2-3
D gene: .
CDR3 DNA: TGTGCCAGCAGTTGGGGAGGGGGGTCGGATACGCAGTATTTT
CDR3 protein: CASSWGGGSDTQYF

clone size: many
V gene: TRBV5-6
J gene: TRBJ2-6
D gene: .
CDR3 DNA: TGTGCCAGCAGCTTGGTTCGGAGCTCTGGGGCCAACGTCCTGACTTTC
CDR3 protein: CASSLVRSSGANVLTF

clone size: once
V gene: TRBV7-9
J gene: TRBJ2-1
D gene: .
CDR3 DNA: TGTGCCAGTAGCATGCCACCCTGGCCCGAAGAATGGAATGAGCAGTTCTTC
CDR3 protein: CASSMPPWPEEWNEQFF

clone size: many
V gene: TRBV6-4
J gene: TRBJ2-6
D gene: TRBD1
CDR3 DNA: TGTGCCAGCAGTGACTCCGGGACAGGGGGCGCTGGGGCCAACGTCCTGACTTTC
CDR3 protein: CASSDSGTGGAGANVLTF

clone size: many
V gene: TRBV4-2
J gene: TRBJ2-7
D gene: .
CDR3 DNA: TGTGCCAGCAGCCAAGGAGGACTCCAACGTCCCTACGAGCAGTACTTC
CDR3 protein: CASSQGGLQRPYEQYF

clone size: .
V gene: TRBV6-1
J gene: TRBJ2-2
D gene: TRBD2
CDR3 DNA: TGTGCCAGCAGGGCTAGCGGCTACACCGGGGAGCTGGTTTTT
CDR3 protein: CASRASGYTGELVF

clone size: many
V gene: TRBV6-1
J gene: TRBJ1-5
D gene: TRBD1
CDR3 DNA: TGTGCCAGCAGTCCAGGGGGCCATAGCAATCAGCCCCAGCATTTT
CDR3 protein: CASSPGGHSNQPQHF

clone size: many
V gene: TRBV29-1
J gene: TRBJ2-7
D gene: TRBD2
CDR3 DNA: TGCAGCGTTGGAGGACTAGCGGGAGCCTACGAGCAGTACTTC
CDR3 protein: CSVGGLAGAYEQYF

clone size: many
V gene: TRBV9
J gene: TRBJ2-3
D gene: .
CDR3 DNA: TGTGCCAGCAGCGCTCTGGGAACCACAGATACGCAGTATTTT
CDR3 protein: CASSALGTTDTQYF

clone size: .
V gene: TRBV5-1
J gene: TRBJ1-4
D gene: .
CDR3 DNA: TGCGCCAGCAGTGCAGCGGGAGATGGCTACAATGAAAAACTGTTTTTT
CDR3 protein: CASSAAGDGYNEKLFF